This T cell receptor beta chain was sequenced during a study of molecular identifiers for immune sequencing clone quantification (dated by TCRdb to the late 2010s). Study-level background: In a replicate experiment, RNA from around 18,000 or 91,000 naive CD8 T cells was split into five aliquots, four of which were sequenced. This methods study used CD8 T cells to benchmark TCR RNA copy counting and molecular-identifier clustering-based TCR repertoire sequencing (MIDCIRS).

Naive CD8 T cell libraries were made from roughly 18,000 to 920,000 sorted cells using 10%, 30% or 50% of purified RNA. On a BD FACSAria II, naive CD8 T cells were FACS-sorted as CD8+CD4-CCR7+CD45RA+ and collected into RLT Plus buffer. Around 10 TCR copies' worth of Jurkat RNA were spiked into roughly 19,000-1,000,000 naive CD8 T cell samples to test detection sensitivity. Enrichment of CD8 T cells was performed with RosetteSep CD8+ T Cell Enrichment Cocktail and Ficoll-Paque, after which ACK red cell lysis was carried out. Per the germline V gene, MGHRA is the CDR1 and YSYEKL is the CDR2. V is pared back by 0 bases and J by 5 bases, with 13 bases lying between the germline termini. Reading from cysteine to phenylalanine, the CDR3 counts 15 amino acids. Only the CDR3 DNA is retained, 45 bases long and in frame from the first base. Points the paper makes about the study in general: Modeling estimated about three recovered TCR RNA copies per cell, compared with about ten by digital PCR, which implies roughly 30% capture efficiency. Spiked-in Jurkat TCR RNA equivalent to a single cell was reported to be detectable even among one million naive CD8 T cells. The sizes of highly expanded clones could end up underestimated when identical TCR molecules share a barcode. In CMV-specific effector cells, clones with more than 20 RNA copies contained over 99% of molecules, whereas in naive cells such clones contained under 1% of molecules. When barcode sub-clustering was left out, chimeric consensus sequences inflated TCR diversity, with chimeras reaching as high as 47%. Spiked-in Jurkat TCR RNA (around 9 copies' worth), which is not part of the donor repertoire, was contained in the naive libraries.

The sample holds many counts of this clonotype. What this receptor recognizes is not known. No much larger clonotype is one base removed from it; base qualities were not supplied. The library was prepared using PCR. These reads were obtained on an Illumina HiSeq 4000. Preparation of bulk TCR libraries followed a previously described approach, with the TCR primers listed in Table S5. Total RNA was purified with the Qiagen AllPrep DNA/RNA kit. Reads from multiple sequencing runs of the same library were pooled before analysis. In the paper's pipeline: Reads were retained only if an exact TCR constant sequence was present, and the retained reads were trimmed to 150 nt and grouped according to their 12-nt molecular barcodes. Reads within each barcode group were sub-clustered using a 15% Levenshtein threshold, and quality-weighted consensus sequences were constructed for each RNA molecule. Non-functional sequences were excluded, and lower-count sequences lying one edit away from another sequence were also excluded. Based on fitting two negative binomial distributions, any barcode sub-cluster with under 20% of the maximum read count was discarded. Using fastp trimming at Q25 and MiXCR clonotype assembly, TCRdb reanalyzed the public sequencing data and kept in-frame beta chains. Rows are combined by CDR3 protein, so each entry shows the most common genes and DNA. TCRdb assigned the V and J calls; the authors' analysis was not used. The sample has more than 300,000 distinct CDR3 sequences on record, about a fifth of them singletons. Approximately 0.8% of the sample lies in the top ten.

This TCR derives from a human donor in good health. Some libraries in this study had Jurkat cell RNA spiked in. Sequenced sample: naive CD8+ T cells from blood, with Jurkat cell RNA spiked in. Interpreted using the paper, the cell subset or site label stands for: FACS-sorted CD8+CD4-CCR7+CD45RA+ naive T cells. The receptor chain draws on TRBV4-1 and TRBJ2-5, with a weak D call of TRBD2 (5 bases match). The CDR3 amino acid sequence is: CASSQDRGGLETQYF. Read as DNA, the sequence is TGCGCCAGCAGCCAAGATCGAGGCGGGTTGGAGACCCAGTACTTC.